The next 3 T cell receptor beta chains were all read from a single sample in a study of blood T cells in healthy people across ages. Through a sample-barcoded 5' primer and a J-beta primer mix, a second PCR was run for roughly 6 to 12 cycles. TCRdb fed the 5' RACE reads into MiXCR, producing one record per CDR3 protein. In the table there are roughly 800,000 distinct CDR3 sequences, 58% of which are singletons. Sequencing was done on a sample of blood. These receptors came from a man younger than 45 in good health.

The chain uses TRBV27 and TRBJ2-1, with D possibly being TRBD2 (6 bases). The CDR3 spans 13 residues. Looked up from germline, CDR1 is MNHEY and CDR2 is SMNVEV (reference sequence). Between the trimmed V and J ends, which lost 6 bases and 13 bases, there was a span of 19 bases. The CDR3, as DNA: TGTGCCAGCAGCCGTAACCGGGACTCCCTTCAGTTCTTC. Encoded protein: CASSRNRDSLQFF.

V is TRBV24-1 and J is TRBJ2-5, with no clear D. Germline V gene data show CDR1 as KGHDR and CDR2 as SFDVKD. With 5 bases removed from V and 5 bases from J, the gap between germline ends came to 14 bases. The CDR3 length is 14 residues. CDR3 amino acids: CATSGQRRLETQYF. CDR3 nucleotides: TGTGCCACCAGTGGCCAGCGAAGGTTGGAGACCCAGTACTTC.

This clonotype was seen once. The chain combines TRBV7-6 with TRBJ2-5, with 10 bases identical to TRBD2. The J call is doubtful: the DNA matches TRBJ2-7 better. Looked up from germline, CDR1 is SGHVS and CDR2 is FNYEAQ. There are 15 residues in the CDR3. The CDR3, as DNA: TGTGCCAGCAGCTTAGAGTCTAGCGGGGGCTCCGAGCAGTACTTC. Its translation: CASSLESSGGSEQYF.